The 8 T cell receptor beta chains presented below share a single source sample, sequenced in a study of blood T cell repertoires in COVID-19. The repertoire was sequenced with immunoSEQ multiplex PCR; TCRdb's copy has only in-frame clones and lacks some. Among 150,000 to 180,000 clones, about 85% were seen once, and the ten largest hold approximately 0.63%. Sequenced material: peripheral blood. The receptors were sampled from a man in his fifties or sixties with COVID-19, enrolled during active disease.

CDR3 sequence: CASSVLASGGADTQYF. CDR3 in DNA: TGTGCCAGCAGTGTTTTGGCTAGCGGGGGGGCAGATACGCAGTATTTT. The rearrangement uses TRBV2 and TRBJ2-3, with TRBD2 matching 12 bases. V shed 4 bases, J shed 4 bases, and the junction held 6 bases outside the gene matches. From germline, CDR1 is SNHLY and CDR2 FYNNEI. The CDR3 spans 16 residues.

Details on this clone: Distinct nucleotide sequences in the sample also encode this CDR3. The rearrangement joins TRBV7-2 to TRBJ2-1; the match to TRBD2 covers 12 bases. The CDR3 length is 14 residues. The germline gives CDR1 SGHTA, CDR2 FQGNSA. With 4 bases clipped from V and 9 bases from J, the junction kept 4 bases outside the gene matches. CDR3 region: CASSSGLAGTEQFF. DNA for the CDR3: TGTGCCAGCAGCTCCGGACTAGCGGGGACTGAGCAGTTCTTC.

Concerning this clone itself: The same CDR3 is also encoded by other DNA sequences in this sample. This chain links TRBV2 with TRBJ1-3, with D tentatively TRBD1 (6 bases). The CDR3 has 15 amino acids. V gave up 7 bases and J gave up 2 bases, with 15 bases separating them. Germline V CDR1 and CDR2: SNHLY, FYNNEI. The CDR3 reads CASTRQAKAGNTIYF. CDR3 DNA sequence: TGTGCCAGCACAAGACAGGCGAAAGCTGGAAACACCATATATTTT.

The rearrangement joins TRBV5-1 to TRBJ1-2, with D tentatively TRBD1 (5 bases). With 0 bases removed from V and 6 bases from J, the gap between germline ends came to 15 bases. The CDR3 length is 15 residues. In germline, CDR1 is SGHRS, CDR2 YFSETQ. The CDR3 nucleotides are TGCGCCAGCAGCTTGGACAGGCCTACAGATCATGGCTACACCTTC. Its protein is CASSLDRPTDHGYTF.

The V and J genes are TRBV4-3 and TRBJ1-1; the D gene is possibly TRBD1 (5 bases). The CDR3 length is 15 residues. Germline V CDR1 and CDR2: LGHNA, YSLEER. Trimming removed 1 base at V and 0 bases at J, with 9 bases between. The CDR3: CASSQGIQVNTEAFF. As DNA, the CDR3 is TGCGCCAGCAGCCAAGGAATACAGGTGAACACTGAAGCTTTCTTT.

J is TRBJ1-2 and V is TRBV6-2 or TRBV6-3; the match to TRBD1 covers 8 bases. The CDR3 is 13 residues long. The germline V gene encodes CDR1 MNHEY and CDR2 SVGEGT. V shed 5 bases and J 4 bases; nucleotides not matched to a gene: 3. CDR3 DNA: TGTGCCAGCAGTAGGGACAGGAGCTATGGCTACACCTTC. Protein: CASSRDRSYGYTF.

About this clone: This CDR3 is also generated by other DNA sequences in the sample. This chain links TRBV6-5 with TRBJ1-6, with 10 positions matching TRBD1. Germline V gene lookup returns CDR1 MNHEY and CDR2 SVGAGI. J gave up 8 bases and V 2 bases, and 3 bases lay outside the gene matches. This CDR3 spans 15 amino acids. The CDR3: CASSYGDRGDSPLHF. The CDR3 DNA reads TGTGCCAGCAGTTACGGGGACAGGGGAGATTCACCCCTCCACTTT.

The chain is built from TRBV7-2 and TRBJ2-2, with 8 bases identical to TRBD1. V lost 1 base and J lost 1; bases outside the gene matches: 8. CDR1 SGHTA and CDR2 FQGNSA come from the germline V gene. The CDR3 is 18 amino acids. CDR3 nucleotide sequence: TGTGCCAGCAGCTTAGTGTCCTCAGGGGGCTGGAACACCGGGGAGCTGTTTTTT. As protein: CASSLVSSGGWNTGELFF.